The 5 T cell receptor beta chains below come from one sample, sequenced in a study of blood T cells in healthy people across ages. For the second PCR, which ran for 7 to 11 cycles, a sample-barcoded 5' primer and a J-beta primer mix were used. TCRdb reprocessed the 5' RACE reads via MiXCR and lists one record per CDR3 protein. The profile shows 1.5 million to 2 million distinct CDR3 sequences, approximately 50% of them singletons. The sequenced sample consisted of blood. The receptors were sampled from a middle-aged woman in good health.

The chain uses TRBV4-3 and TRBJ2-1; D may correspond to TRBD1 or TRBD2 (6 bases each). Deletions cut 0 bases from V and 3 bases from J, with 15 bases between. The V gene's germline CDR1 is LGHNA and CDR2 YSLEER. This CDR3 spans 17 amino acids. CDR3 nucleotide sequence: TGCGCCAGCAGCCAAGATGATGAGGGGGGCTTCTACAATGAGCAGTTCTTC. Amino acid sequence: CASSQDDEGGFYNEQFF.

This clonotype has just a few counts. The chain is built from TRBV9 and TRBJ2-3, with TRBD1 identical over 7 bases. The germline gives CDR1 SGDLS, CDR2 YYNGEE. The CDR3 covers 14 residues. Trimming took 1 base from V and 4 from J; bases not matched to a gene: 3. The DNA for the CDR3 is TGTGCCAGCAGCGTAAGGGGGCGCGCAGATACGCAGTATTTT. This sequence encodes CASSVRGRADTQYF.

The chain uses TRBV12-3 or TRBV12-4 and TRBJ2-5; TRBD1 matches at 8 bases. After removal of 4 bases from V and 3 bases from J, the junction contained 7 bases not matched to a gene. CDR3 size: 15 residues. The CDR3 DNA reads as TGTGCCAGCAGTTCAGTAACAGGGGGAAAAGAGACCCAGTACTTC. The encoded protein is CASSSVTGGKETQYF.

V is TRBV6-2 or TRBV6-3 and J is TRBJ2-1; 8 bases fit TRBD2. Trimming removed 7 bases from V and 0 bases from J; junction bases left unmatched: 17. The CDR3 is 19 residues long. Germline V gene lookup returns CDR1 MNHEY and CDR2 SVGEGT. The CDR3 DNA sequence: TGTGCCAGCAACGCTCGGGGTAGCGGGGACTGGAGCTCCTACAATGAGCAGTTCTTC. Translated: CASNARGSGDWSSYNEQFF.

Turning to this clonotype: This CDR3 is missing its conserved last phenylalanine or tryptophan, likely due to a read error. The chain recombines TRBV7-2 with TRBJ2-5, with D tentatively TRBD1 or TRBD2 (5 bases each). The CDR3 runs 15 residues. The germline V gene encodes CDR1 SGHTA and CDR2 FQGNSA. Trimming took off 1 base at V and 4 bases at J, with 13 bases between the two ends. This CDR3 is CASSLDRGARETQYS. The CDR3 DNA reads TGTGCCAGCAGCTTAGATCGAGGGGCCAGAGAGACCCAGTACTCC.